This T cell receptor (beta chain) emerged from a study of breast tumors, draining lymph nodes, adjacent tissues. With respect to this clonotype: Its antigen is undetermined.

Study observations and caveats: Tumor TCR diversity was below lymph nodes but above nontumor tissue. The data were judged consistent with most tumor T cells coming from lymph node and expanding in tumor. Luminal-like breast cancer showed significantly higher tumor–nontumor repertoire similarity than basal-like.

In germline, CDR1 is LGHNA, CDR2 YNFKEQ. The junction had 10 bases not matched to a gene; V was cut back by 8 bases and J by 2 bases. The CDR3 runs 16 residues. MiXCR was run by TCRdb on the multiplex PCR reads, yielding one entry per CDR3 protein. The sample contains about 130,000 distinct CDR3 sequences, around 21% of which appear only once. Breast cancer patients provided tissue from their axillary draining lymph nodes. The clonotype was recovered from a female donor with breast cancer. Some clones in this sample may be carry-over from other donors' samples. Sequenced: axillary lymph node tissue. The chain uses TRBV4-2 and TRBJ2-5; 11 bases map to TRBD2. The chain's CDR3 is CASGPGLAVLQETQYF. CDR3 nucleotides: TGTGCCAGCGGCCCGGGACTAGCGGTCCTGCAAGAGACCCAGTACTTC.